The subject of this entry is one TCR beta chain. Its antigen is undetermined. This specimen comes from a study of regulatory T cells in long-lasting Graves disease. Study background: Less than 3 months of antithyroid drugs had been taken by newly diagnosed Graves' patients.

The study, taken as a whole, reports: Favored gene segments in persistent disease were TRBV28, TRBJ1-2 and TRBJ2-5.

Germline CDR1 and CDR2: DFQATT and SNEGSKA (reference sequence). The CDR3 length is 13 residues. The ends were cut back, 6 bases at V and 4 bases at J, with 15 bases in the middle. Arm-PCR with iRepertoire HTBI primers amplified the CDR3 regions for these TCR beta libraries. TCRdb redid the calling of the multiplex PCR reads with MiXCR, one entry per CDR3 protein. The table lists roughly 500,000 distinct CDR3 sequences, around an eighth of them singletons. This sample's time point: newly diagnosed GD, antithyroid drugs for less than 3 months. Researchers made the TCR library from RNA that was extracted from PBMCs. The data were also submitted as part of a second study, on T cells in Graves' hyperthyroidism and ophthalmopathy.

The clonotype originates from a man aged 25-40 years with Graves disease. J is TRBJ1-2 and V is TRBV20-1, with D unresolved. Sequences were derived from peripheral blood mononuclear cells (PBMCs), sampled at new diagnosis, from a patient treated with antithyroid drugs. The chain's CDR3 is CSAEPGSRYGYTF. In DNA, the CDR3 is TGCAGTGCGGAGCCAGGATCTCGCTATGGCTACACCTTC.